The 20 T cell receptor beta chains presented below share a single source sample, sequenced in a study of response to subunit inactivated influenza vaccine. Using its own MiXCR run on the RT-PCR reads, TCRdb lists one record per CDR3 protein. Among roughly 570,000 distinct CDR3 sequences listed, around 13% were seen once. Sequenced material: PBMCs from blood, taken 35 to 45 days after vaccination. The receptors here all came from a man aged 45 to 65 who received an inactivated influenza vaccine.

This clonotype has a handful of counts. This sequence joins TRBV7-2 and TRBJ2-7; D unclear. The CDR3 is 14 residues long. V shed 5 bases and J shed 1 base, with 12 bases lying between them. In germline, CDR1 is SGHTA, CDR2 FQGNSA. As DNA, the CDR3 is TGTGCCAGCAGCCCTCGGTGGGGTTCCTACGAGCAGTACTTC. Protein sequence: CASSPRWGSYEQYF. Looking up the rest from reference TRBV7-2 and TRBJ2-7 gives the full variable domain: GAGVSQSPSNKVTEKGKDVELRCDPISGHTALYWYRQSLGQGLEFLIYFQGNSAPDKSGLPSDRFSAERTGGSVSTLTIQRTQQEDSAVYLCASSPRWGSYEQYFGPGTRLTVT.

This clonotype was counted many times. The gene calls are TRBV5-1 and TRBJ2-7; either TRBD1 or TRBD2 may supply D (5 bases each). There are 16 residues in the CDR3. V was cut by 0 bases and J by 2 bases, with 15 bases left in between. The germline gives CDR1 SGHRS, CDR2 YFSETQ. CDR3 nucleotides: TGCGCCAGCAGCTTGGTTCCTACCCAGGGAGCCTACGAGCAGTACTTC. Translating gives CASSLVPTQGAYEQYF.

The chain carries TRBV9 and TRBJ2-1, with D tentatively TRBD2 (6 bases). CDR3 size: 16 residues. V dropped 2 bases and J dropped 8 bases, with 20 bases sitting between them. Looked up from germline, CDR1 is SGDLS and CDR2 is YYNGEE. Written as DNA, the CDR3 is TGTGCCAGCAGCGTTCGGGCGGGACTCCCTTGGGATGAGCAGTTCTTC. This sequence encodes CASSVRAGLPWDEQFF.

This clonotype has just a few counts. The chain employs TRBV12-3 or TRBV12-4 and TRBJ2-7; TRBD2 matches at 7 bases. The CDR3 spans 15 residues. V lost 3 bases and J lost 5; bases outside the gene matches: 10. This CDR3 reads CASSFEKGREDEQYF. CDR3 nucleotide sequence: TGTGCCAGCAGTTTCGAAAAGGGTCGGGAGGACGAGCAGTACTTC.

J is TRBJ1-1 and V is TRBV12-3 or TRBV12-4; perhaps TRBD1 as D (5 bases). V lost 7 bases, J lost 0 bases, and 18 bases lay in between. The CDR3 sequence is 16 residues long. CDR3 nucleotides: TGTGCCAGCACCTTGGGAGGGGTTGAGGTGAACACTGAAGCTTTCTTT. Its protein is CASTLGGVEVNTEAFF.

This clonotype was recorded at least ten times. This rearrangement joins TRBV5-1 to TRBJ1-6; a possible D gene is TRBD1 (5 bases). This CDR3 contains 14 residues. V was cut by 5 bases and J by 5 bases, with 11 bases left in between. Germline V CDR1 and CDR2: SGHRS, YFSETQ. DNA for the CDR3: TGCGCCAGCAGACGGGGACTCGATAATTCACCCCTCCACTTT. Amino acid sequence: CASRRGLDNSPLHF.

The chain is built from TRBV20-1 and TRBJ2-7; 9 bases fit TRBD1. The germline V gene has CDR1 DFQATT and CDR2 SNEGSKA (reference sequence). With 2 bases clipped from V and 4 bases from J, the junction kept 9 bases outside the gene matches. The CDR3 is made up of 15 amino acids. In DNA, the CDR3 is TGCAGTGCTAGACCCCCGAACAGGGGGCCGTACGAGCAGTACTTC. Its protein is CSARPPNRGPYEQYF.

In this sample, this clonotype turned up a few times. The chain has TRBV10-3 and TRBJ2-5; the match to TRBD1 covers 10 bases. Germline V gene sequence: CDR1 ENHRY, CDR2 SYGVKD. The CDR3 loop spans 14 amino acids. V lost 10 bases and J lost 5; bases outside the gene matches: 10. CDR3 residues: CATSNSDRGETQYF. As DNA, the CDR3 is TGTGCCACCTCCAATTCGGACAGGGGGGAGACCCAGTACTTC.

This clonotype occurred many times. This rearrangement joins TRBV20-1 to TRBJ2-2; TRBD1 might be the D (5 bases). With 1 base removed from V and 1 base from J, the gap between germline ends came to 13 bases. The CDR3 covers 16 residues. Germline assignment: CDR1 DFQATT and CDR2 SNEGSKA (reference sequence). For the CDR3, the DNA is TGCAGTGCTAGAGGCCGGATGGGGCTGAACACCGGGGAGCTGTTTTTT. Translated: CSARGRMGLNTGELFF.

This clonotype was seen a handful of times. This chain links TRBV9 with TRBJ2-2; 8 positions match TRBD1. Germline trimming cut 0 bases from V and 6 bases from J; bases unmatched to any gene: 4. Per germline, CDR1 SGDLS and CDR2 YYNGEE. This CDR3 has 15 amino acids. In DNA, the CDR3 is TGTGCCAGCAGCGTAGTGGGGACAGGCGCCGGGGAGCTGTTTTTT. As protein: CASSVVGTGAGELFF.

As to this clonotype: This may be a read error, as it is one base from a much larger clone. This chain connects TRBV5-5 to TRBJ1-4; D is perhaps TRBD1 (6 bases). The CDR3 is 14 residues long. Germline CDR1 reads SGHKS; CDR2 reads YYEKEE (reference sequence). CDR3 DNA sequence: TGTGCCAGCAGCAAGACAGGCCGAGGTGAAAAACTGCTTTTT. Protein sequence: CASSKTGRGEKLLF.

At least ten counts were recorded for this clonotype. This chain joins TRBV20-1 and TRBJ2-7; 13 positions agree with TRBD2. The germline CDR1 and CDR2 sequences are DFQATT and SNEGSKA (reference sequence). V lost 5 bases, J lost 4 bases, and 5 bases stayed unmatched. CDR3 size: 14 residues. CDR3: CSAPTSGRKYEQYF. CDR3 DNA: TGCAGTGCTCCGACTAGCGGGAGGAAATACGAGCAGTACTTC.

This clonotype came up a few times. V gene TRBV20-1 combines with J gene TRBJ2-5; D uncertain. Germline V lookup: CDR1 DFQATT, CDR2 SNEGSKA (reference sequence). The length of the CDR3 is 13 residues. V gave up 4 bases and J gave up 1 base, with 10 bases separating them. The CDR3 sequence: CSAIGHLQETQYF. The CDR3 coding sequence is TGCAGTGCTATCGGGCACCTCCAAGAGACCCAGTACTTC.

This clonotype has ten or more counts. The chain couples TRBV28 to TRBJ1-1; no definite D call. The V end was cut by 4 bases, the J end by 4 bases, with 7 bases between. CDR1 is MDHEN and CDR2 is SYDVKM in the germline V gene. This CDR3 comprises 12 residues. Here the CDR3 DNA reads TGTGCCAGCAGTTCGGCAGCCACTGAAGCTTTCTTT. Translated: CASSSAATEAFF.

This clonotype was counted between two and nine times. The V and J genes are TRBV12-3 or TRBV12-4 and TRBJ1-1; no definite D call. CDR3 size: 11 residues. Between the trimmed V and J ends, which lost 8 bases and 3 bases, there was a span of 7 bases. CDR3 DNA: TGTGCCAGCCAGTGGGACACTGAAGCTTTCTTT. This translates into CASQWDTEAFF.

This clonotype has more than one count but fewer than ten. J is TRBJ2-3 and V is TRBV12-3 or TRBV12-4, with D perhaps TRBD2 (5 bases). The CDR3 is 15 residues long. Trimming took off 3 bases at V and 2 bases at J, with 12 bases between the two ends. This CDR3 is CASSFYRGNTDTQYF. The CDR3 DNA sequence: TGTGCCAGCAGTTTCTACCGGGGTAACACAGATACGCAGTATTTT.

This clonotype was picked up many times. The genes are TRBV20-1 and TRBJ2-1, with D tentatively TRBD1 (6 bases). Looked up from germline, CDR1 is DFQATT and CDR2 is SNEGSKA (reference sequence). This CDR3 has 13 residues. V dropped 6 bases and J dropped 3 bases, with 12 bases sitting between them. The CDR3: CSAKGQRYNEQFF. The CDR3 region has the DNA TGCAGTGCAAAGGGACAACGCTACAATGAGCAGTTCTTC.

V and J are TRBV5-1 and TRBJ2-5, with a possible D match to TRBD1 (5 bases). Germline V gene data show CDR1 as SGHRS and CDR2 as YFSETQ. Between the trimmed V and J ends, which lost 0 bases and 1 base, there was a span of 13 bases. The CDR3 contains 16 residues. CDR3 amino acids: CASSLGGAVGQETQYF. DNA of the CDR3: TGCGCCAGCAGCTTGGGTGGGGCCGTAGGCCAAGAGACCCAGTACTTC. The whole variable domain, filled in from reference TRBV5-1 and TRBJ2-5, reads KAGVTQTPRYLIKTRGQQVTLSCSPISGHRSVSWYQQTPGQGLQFLFEYFSETQRNKGNFPGRFSGRQFSNSRSEMNVSTLELGDSALYLCASSLGGAVGQETQYFGPGTRLLVL.

The chain couples TRBV14 to TRBJ2-7; 8 bases are a match to TRBD2. This CDR3 comprises 16 residues. The ends lost 4 bases at V and 2 bases at J; junction bases unmatched: 10. Germline CDR1 is SGHDN and CDR2 is FVKESK. The CDR3 nucleotides are TGTGCCAGCAGCCCGCTAGACGGGAGGGGGACCTACGAGCAGTACTTC. Its translation is CASSPLDGRGTYEQYF.

Ten or more counts support this clonotype. The chain employs TRBV30 and TRBJ2-5; D may match TRBD1 or TRBD2 (5 bases each). The V end lost 3 bases, the J end lost 5 bases, and 13 bases lay between the germline ends. The germline V gene has CDR1 GTSNPN and CDR2 SVGIG (reference sequence). The CDR3 length is 13 residues. As DNA, the CDR3 is TGTGCCTGGAGAGGAAGACAGCGGGAGACCCAGTACTTC. It codes for CAWRGRQRETQYF.